Presented here are 12 T cell receptor beta chains from one specimen sequenced in a study of blood T cell repertoires in COVID-19. This table comes from immunoSEQ multiplex PCR, and its TCRdb copy is limited to in-frame clones, with some not included. This table has about 94,000 clones, around 84% appearing once. Material for sequencing was peripheral blood. These receptor sequences come from a woman aged 60-75 years in a cohort sampled during active or convalescent COVID-19.

The chain combines TRBV5-4 with TRBJ1-1; tentatively, D is TRBD1 (5 bases). Trimming took 4 bases from V and 0 from J, leaving 22 bases between them. The CDR3 runs 18 residues. The germline gives CDR1 SGHNT, CDR2 YYREEE (reference sequence). The CDR3 coding sequence is TGTGCCAGCAGCCGGGTGAAAGGCGGGGGAAACTTGAACACTGAAGCTTTCTTT. Translation gives CASSRVKGGGNLNTEAFF.

V and J are TRBV7-8 and TRBJ1-5; 7 positions agree with TRBD1. CDR1 is SGHVS, CDR2 FQNEAQ, per germline. The CDR3 totals 15 residues. V was pared by 1 base and J by 3 bases, with 3 bases of the junction left unmatched. Here the CDR3 reads CASSLGGQFNQPQHF. The CDR3, as DNA: TGTGCCAGCAGCTTAGGGGGACAGTTCAATCAGCCCCAGCATTTT.

This clone was seen more than once but under ten times. The chain combines TRBV3-1 (or the pseudogene TRBV3-2) with TRBJ1-1; 10 bases agree with TRBD1. V lost 4 bases, J lost 5 bases, and 7 bases stayed unmatched. There are 15 residues in the CDR3. Germline lookup yields CDR1 LGHDT and CDR2 YNNKEL (reference sequence). CDR3 region: CASSPGTGDRTEAFF. The CDR3 region has the DNA TGTGCCAGCAGCCCGGGGACAGGGGATCGGACTGAAGCTTTCTTT.

The V gene is TRBV3-1 (or the pseudogene TRBV3-2), the J gene TRBJ2-1; 12 nucleotides agree with TRBD2. Germline V gene sequence: CDR1 LGHDT, CDR2 YNNKEL (reference sequence). This CDR3 has 16 amino acids. V lost 3 bases and J lost 7; bases outside the gene matches: 7. The CDR3 is CASSHRTSGISNEQFF. The CDR3 DNA is TGTGCCAGCAGCCACCGGACTAGCGGGATCTCTAATGAGCAGTTCTTC.

The V call is TRBV6-6, the J call TRBJ1-5; 9 bases match TRBD1. Germline loops: CDR1 MNHNY, CDR2 SVGAGI (reference sequence). Germline trimming cut 6 bases from V and 2 bases from J; bases unmatched to any gene: 8. This CDR3 region has 16 residues. CDR3 residues: CASSPTGGSGNQPQHF. The CDR3 nucleotides read TGTGCCAGCAGCCCAACAGGGGGCAGCGGCAATCAGCCCCAGCATTTT.

This chain uses TRBV18 with TRBJ1-2, with 7 positions matching TRBD1. The V gene's germline CDR1 is KGHSH and CDR2 LQKENI. Germline trimming cut 3 bases from V and 5 bases from J; bases unmatched to any gene: 15. The CDR3 is made up of 17 amino acids. The CDR3 loop is CASSPIPTGSNSYGYTF. DNA for the CDR3: TGTGCCAGCTCACCCATTCCGACAGGGTCGAATTCATATGGCTACACCTTC.

The chain is built from TRBV9 and TRBJ1-5; D possibly corresponds to TRBD1 (6 bases). This CDR3 has 15 amino acids. CDR1 and CDR2 from the germline V gene are SGDLS and YYNGEE. The ends were cut back, 3 bases at V and 7 bases at J, with 17 bases in the middle. The chain's CDR3 is CASSGGSGVGQPQHF. DNA for the CDR3: TGTGCCAGCAGCGGCGGTTCAGGGGTAGGACAGCCCCAGCATTTT.

V usage is TRBV9 and J usage is TRBJ2-2; a weak D match, TRBD2 (5 bases). The V end was cut by 3 bases, the J end by 2 bases, with 11 bases between. CDR1 and CDR2 (germline): SGDLS, YYNGEE. The CDR3 is 15 amino acids. The CDR3 DNA is TGTGCCAGCAGCGCGTCGGGATCCAACACCGGGGAGCTGTTTTTT. This gives the protein CASSASGSNTGELFF. Full variable domain (outside the CDR3, taken from reference TRBV9 and TRBJ2-2): DSGVTQTPKHLITATGQRVTLRCSPRSGDLSVYWYQQSLDQGLQFLIQYYNGEERAKGNILERFSAQQFPDLHSELNLSSLELGDSALYFCASSASGSNTGELFFGEGSRLTVL.

The rearrangement links TRBV19 to TRBJ2-2; TRBD2 matches 9 bases. Looked up from germline, CDR1 is LNHDA and CDR2 is SQIVND (reference sequence). V lost 1 base to trimming and J lost 0 bases; unmatched junction nucleotides: 3. This CDR3 is built from 17 residues. CDR3 residues: CASSIALAGTNTGELFF. CDR3 nucleotide sequence: TGTGCCAGTAGTATAGCGCTAGCGGGGACGAACACCGGGGAGCTGTTTTTT.

CDR3 in amino acids: CAWSVLRDTEAFF. In DNA form, the CDR3 reads TGTGCCTGGAGTGTCTTGAGGGACACTGAAGCTTTCTTT. This rearrangement joins TRBV30 to TRBJ1-1; no clear D gene. This CDR3 region has 13 residues. Trimming pared 0 bases from V and 3 bases from J, leaving 8 bases between. Per the germline V gene, CDR1 is GTSNPN and CDR2 is SVGIG (reference sequence).

This rearrangement joins TRBV10-3 to TRBJ1-2; TRBD1 matches 11 bases. Germline CDR1 ENHRY, CDR2 SYGVKD. The CDR3 totals 15 residues. Trimming took 5 bases from V and 3 from J; bases not matched to a gene: 5. The CDR3 protein is CAISFGTGGDYGYTF. CDR3 DNA: TGTGCCATCAGTTTTGGGACAGGGGGAGACTATGGCTACACCTTC.

The chain has TRBV6-5 and TRBJ2-1; TRBD2 aligns across 7 bases. This CDR3 has 14 residues. Germline lookup yields CDR1 MNHEY and CDR2 SVGAGI. J was trimmed by 3 bases and V by 7 bases; bases with no gene match: 6. Here the CDR3 DNA reads TGTGCCAGCAACGGACTAGTCGGCTACAATGAGCAGTTCTTC. Translating gives CASNGLVGYNEQFF.